The 9 T cell receptor beta chains listed next were all sequenced from one sample in a study of shared clonotypes between healthy human individuals. Measured with immunoSEQ multiplex PCR; TCRdb has only the in-frame clones, and not every one. Of 2 million to 2.5 million clones in the sample, 92% were seen once. Material for sequencing was naive CD4+ T cells from PBMCs. Subset in this sample: CD45RA+ positively selected. All receptors derive from a man in his late teens or twenties in good health. Some clones in this sample may be carry-over from other donors' samples.

In the case of this clone: The identical CDR3 is also encoded by other nucleotide sequences in the sample. V gene TRBV2 combines with J gene TRBJ1-4, with TRBD1 identical over 8 bases. The germline CDR1 and CDR2 sequences are SNHLY and FYNNEI. CDR3 length equals 13 residues. V gave up 6 bases and J gave up 4 bases; unmatched junction bases: 1. The DNA for the CDR3 is TGTGCCAGCAGGGGACAGGTTAATGAAAAACTGTTTTTT. Translation gives CASRGQVNEKLFF. The variable domain in full, completed from reference TRBV2 and TRBJ1-4, reads EPEVTQTPSHQVTQMGQEVILRCVPISNHLYFYWYRQILGQKVEFLVSFYNNEISEKSEIFDDQFSVERPDGSNFTLKIRSTKLEDSAMYFCASRGQVNEKLFFGSGTQLSVL.

The chain joins TRBV6-1 to TRBJ2-3; D uncertain. The V end was cut by 2 bases, the J end by 4 bases, with 7 bases between. The germline V gene encodes CDR1 MNHNS and CDR2 SASEGT. This CDR3 comprises 13 residues. CDR3 in DNA: TGTGCCAGCAGTGAACTGCTGGCAGATACGCAGTATTTT. It is translated as CASSELLADTQYF.

V gene TRBV11-1 combines with J gene TRBJ2-5; TRBD1 might be the D (5 bases). This CDR3 has 18 amino acids. CDR1 is SGHAT, CDR2 FQDESV, per germline (reference sequence). V dropped 4 bases and J dropped 3 bases, with 24 bases sitting between them. CDR3 sequence reads: CASSSPWASLGLKETQYF. The CDR3 DNA is TGTGCCAGCAGCTCCCCTTGGGCATCACTGGGGCTTAAAGAGACCCAGTACTTC.

V is TRBV30 and J is TRBJ2-5; D gene unclear. Trimming removed 0 bases from V and 7 bases from J, with 12 bases in between. CDR3 length: 13 residues. The germline CDR1 and CDR2 sequences are GTSNPN and SVGIG (reference sequence). The CDR3 DNA reads as TGTGCCTGGAGTGTTGGCCTCCGAGGGACCCAGTACTTC. Residues: CAWSVGLRGTQYF.

This clone was observed a single time. The chain has TRBV7-2 and TRBJ2-5; possible D gene TRBD2, 5 bases. Trimming removed 3 bases from V and 5 bases from J, with 13 bases in between. Per the germline V gene, CDR1 is SGHTA and CDR2 is FQGNSA. This CDR3 region has 14 residues. The CDR3 is CASSFGGVLETQYF. The CDR3, as DNA: TGTGCCAGCAGCTTTGGAGGAGTCCTGGAGACCCAGTACTTC.

The chain uses TRBV5-1 and TRBJ1-1, with D unresolved. Between the trimmed V and J ends, which lost 0 bases and 1 base, there was a span of 10 bases. The CDR3 covers 15 residues. The germline V gene has CDR1 SGHRS and CDR2 YFSETQ. The CDR3 DNA reads TGCGCCAGCAGCTTGGCCAAGGAGGGGAACACTGAAGCTTTCTTT. It yields the protein CASSLAKEGNTEAFF.

This chain links TRBV5-4 with TRBJ2-5; 7 bases line up with TRBD2. J was trimmed by 3 bases and V by 3 bases; bases with no gene match: 5. This CDR3 contains 14 residues. Germline loops: CDR1 SGHNT, CDR2 YYREEE (reference sequence). CDR3 sequence: CASSYGGGEETQYF. CDR3 bases: TGTGCCAGCAGCTACGGGGGAGGGGAAGAGACCCAGTACTTC.

The gene calls are TRBV28 and TRBJ1-1; D perhaps matches TRBD1 (5 bases). V lost 5 bases and J 5 bases, leaving 18 bases between the germline ends. CDR1 is MDHEN, CDR2 SYDVKM, per germline. The CDR3 totals 15 residues. CDR3 DNA: TGTGCCAGCAGTCCAAGTCGGGCAGGGAAGACTGAAGCTTTCTTT. It codes for CASSPSRAGKTEAFF.

The rearrangement joins TRBV7-2 to TRBJ2-2, with TRBD1 identical over 7 bases. From germline, CDR1 is SGHTA and CDR2 FQGNSA. This CDR3 comprises 16 residues. The V gene end was trimmed by 5 bases and the J gene end by 0 bases; junction bases not matched to a gene: 6. CDR3 DNA sequence: TGTGCCAGCAGCGTGACCGGGACAGCGAACACCGGGGAGCTGTTTTTT. This gives the protein CASSVTGTANTGELFF.